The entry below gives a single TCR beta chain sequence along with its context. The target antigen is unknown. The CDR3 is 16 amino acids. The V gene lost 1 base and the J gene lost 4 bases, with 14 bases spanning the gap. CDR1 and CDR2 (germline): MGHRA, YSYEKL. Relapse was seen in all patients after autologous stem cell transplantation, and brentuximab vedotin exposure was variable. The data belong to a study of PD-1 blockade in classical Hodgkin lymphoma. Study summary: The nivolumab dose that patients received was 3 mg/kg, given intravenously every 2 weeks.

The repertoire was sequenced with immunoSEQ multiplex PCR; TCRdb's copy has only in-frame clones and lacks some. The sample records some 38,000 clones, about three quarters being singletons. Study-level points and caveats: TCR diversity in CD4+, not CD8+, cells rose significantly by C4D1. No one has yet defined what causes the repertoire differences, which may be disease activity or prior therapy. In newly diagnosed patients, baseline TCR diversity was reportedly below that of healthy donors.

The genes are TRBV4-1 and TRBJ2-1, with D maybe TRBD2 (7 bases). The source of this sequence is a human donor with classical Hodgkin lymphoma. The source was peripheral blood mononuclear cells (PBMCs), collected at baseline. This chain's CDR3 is CASSQGVAGAYNEQFF. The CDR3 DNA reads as TGCGCCAGCAGCCAAGGTGTTGCGGGGGCATACAATGAGCAGTTCTTC.